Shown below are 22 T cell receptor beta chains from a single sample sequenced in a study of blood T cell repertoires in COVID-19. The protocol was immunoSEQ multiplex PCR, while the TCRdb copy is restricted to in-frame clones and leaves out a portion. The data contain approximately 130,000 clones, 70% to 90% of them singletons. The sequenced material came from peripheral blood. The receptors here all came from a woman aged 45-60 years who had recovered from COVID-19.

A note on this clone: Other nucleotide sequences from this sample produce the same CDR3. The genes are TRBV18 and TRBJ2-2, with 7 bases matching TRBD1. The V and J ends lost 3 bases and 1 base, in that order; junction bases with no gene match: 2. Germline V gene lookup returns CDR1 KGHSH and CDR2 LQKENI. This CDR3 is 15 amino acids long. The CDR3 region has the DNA TGTGCCAGCTCACCTTGGACAGGGAACACCGGGGAGCTGTTTTTT. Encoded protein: CASSPWTGNTGELFF.

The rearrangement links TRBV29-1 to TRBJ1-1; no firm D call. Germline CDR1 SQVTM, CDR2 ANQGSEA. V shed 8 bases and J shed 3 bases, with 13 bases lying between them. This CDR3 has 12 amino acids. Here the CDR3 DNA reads TGCAGCTCACGCAGGCCGGACACTGAAGCTTTCTTT. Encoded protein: CSSRRPDTEAFF. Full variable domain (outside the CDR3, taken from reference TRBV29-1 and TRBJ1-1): SAVISQKPSRDICQRGTSLTIQCQVDSQVTMMFWYRQQPGQSLTLIATANQGSEATYESGFVIDKFPISRPNLTFSTLTVSNMSPEDSSIYLCSSRRPDTEAFFGQGTRLTVV.

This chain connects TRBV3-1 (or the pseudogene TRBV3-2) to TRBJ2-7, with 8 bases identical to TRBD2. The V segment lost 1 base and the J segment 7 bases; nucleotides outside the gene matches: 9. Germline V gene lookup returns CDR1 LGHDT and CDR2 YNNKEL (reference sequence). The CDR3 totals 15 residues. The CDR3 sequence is CASSQVPSGLGEQYF. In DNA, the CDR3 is TGTGCCAGCAGCCAAGTTCCTAGCGGGCTGGGAGAGCAGTACTTC.

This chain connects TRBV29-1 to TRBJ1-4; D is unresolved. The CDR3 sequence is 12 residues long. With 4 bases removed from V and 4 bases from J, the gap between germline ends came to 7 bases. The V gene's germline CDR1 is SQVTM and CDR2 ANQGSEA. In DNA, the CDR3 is TGCAGCGTTGCACAGCATAATGAAAAACTGTTTTTT. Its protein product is CSVAQHNEKLFF.

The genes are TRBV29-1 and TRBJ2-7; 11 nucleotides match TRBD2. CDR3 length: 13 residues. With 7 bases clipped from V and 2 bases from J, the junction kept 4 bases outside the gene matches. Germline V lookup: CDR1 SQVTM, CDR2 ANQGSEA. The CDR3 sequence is CSATLAGAYEQYF. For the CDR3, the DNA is TGCAGCGCCACACTAGCGGGAGCCTACGAGCAGTACTTC.

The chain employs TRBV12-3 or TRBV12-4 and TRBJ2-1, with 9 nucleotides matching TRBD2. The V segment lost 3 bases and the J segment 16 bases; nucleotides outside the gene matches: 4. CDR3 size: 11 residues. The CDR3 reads CASSLKREVFF. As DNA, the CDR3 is TGTGCCAGCAGTTTGAAGCGGGAGGTCTTCTTC.

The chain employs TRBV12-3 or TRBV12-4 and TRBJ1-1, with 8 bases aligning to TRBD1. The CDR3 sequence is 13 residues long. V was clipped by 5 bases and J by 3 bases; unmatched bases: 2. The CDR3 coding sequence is TGTGCCAGCAGTCCGGACAGGGACACTGAAGCTTTCTTT. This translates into CASSPDRDTEAFF.

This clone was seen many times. The CDR3 DNA follows: TGTGCCAGCAGTTTCTCGGTGAACACTGAAGCTTTCTTT. Amino acid sequence: CASSFSVNTEAFF. V usage is TRBV19 and J usage is TRBJ1-1, with D unclear. Germline CDR1 and CDR2: LNHDA and SQIVND (reference sequence). V was shortened by 9 bases and J by 0 bases, with 11 bases between the two germline ends. The length of the CDR3 is 13 residues. The variable domain in full, completed from reference TRBV19 and TRBJ1-1, reads DGGITQSPKYLFRKEGQNVTLSCEQNLNHDAMYWYRQDPGQGLRLIYYSQIVNDFQKGDIAEGYSVSREKKESFPLTVTSAQKNPTAFYLCASSFSVNTEAFFGQGTRLTVV.

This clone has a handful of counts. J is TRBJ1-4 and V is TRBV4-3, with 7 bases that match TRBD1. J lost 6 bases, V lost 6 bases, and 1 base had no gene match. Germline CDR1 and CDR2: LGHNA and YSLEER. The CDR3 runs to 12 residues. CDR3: CASRGTDEKLFF. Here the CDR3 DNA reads TGCGCCAGCAGGGGGACAGATGAAAAACTGTTTTTT.

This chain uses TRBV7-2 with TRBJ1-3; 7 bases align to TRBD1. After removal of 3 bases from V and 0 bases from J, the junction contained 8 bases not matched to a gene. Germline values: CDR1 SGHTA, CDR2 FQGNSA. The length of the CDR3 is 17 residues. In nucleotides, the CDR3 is TGTGCCAGCAGCTTGAGAGAGGGGGCCCTCTCTGGAAACACCATATATTTT. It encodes CASSLREGALSGNTIYF.

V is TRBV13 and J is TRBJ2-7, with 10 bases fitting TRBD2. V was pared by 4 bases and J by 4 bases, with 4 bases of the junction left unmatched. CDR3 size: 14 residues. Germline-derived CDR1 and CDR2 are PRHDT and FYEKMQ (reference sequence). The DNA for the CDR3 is TGTGCCAGCAGCTCTAGCGGGAGTCAGTACGAGCAGTACTTC. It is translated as CASSSSGSQYEQYF.

Here the CDR3 reads CASSLVFGGSGNTIYF. The CDR3 DNA reads as TGCGCCAGCAGCTTGGTGTTCGGAGGATCTGGAAACACCATATATTTT. The rearrangement joins TRBV5-1 to TRBJ1-3; D not certain. Germline CDR1 SGHRS, CDR2 YFSETQ. The V gene lost 0 bases and the J gene lost 1 base, with 11 bases spanning the gap. The CDR3 sequence is 16 residues long.

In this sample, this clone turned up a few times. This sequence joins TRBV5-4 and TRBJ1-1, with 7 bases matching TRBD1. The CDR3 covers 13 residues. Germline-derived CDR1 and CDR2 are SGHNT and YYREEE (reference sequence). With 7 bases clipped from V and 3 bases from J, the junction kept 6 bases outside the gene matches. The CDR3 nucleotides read TGTGCCAGCCGACAGGGCACGGACACTGAAGCTTTCTTT. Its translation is CASRQGTDTEAFF. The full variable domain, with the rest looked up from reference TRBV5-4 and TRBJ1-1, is ETGVTQSPTHLIKTRGQQVTLRCSSQSGHNTVSWYQQALGQGPQFIFQYYREEENGRGNFPPRFSGLQFPNYSSELNVNALELDDSALYLCASRQGTDTEAFFGQGTRLTVV.

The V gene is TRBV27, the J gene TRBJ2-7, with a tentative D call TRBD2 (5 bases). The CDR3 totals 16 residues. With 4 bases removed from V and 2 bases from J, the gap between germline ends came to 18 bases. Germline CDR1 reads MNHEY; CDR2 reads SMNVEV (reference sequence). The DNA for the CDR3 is TGTGCCAGCAGTTCCGGCTTTTCGACGGGAACCTACGAGCAGTACTTC. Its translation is CASSSGFSTGTYEQYF.

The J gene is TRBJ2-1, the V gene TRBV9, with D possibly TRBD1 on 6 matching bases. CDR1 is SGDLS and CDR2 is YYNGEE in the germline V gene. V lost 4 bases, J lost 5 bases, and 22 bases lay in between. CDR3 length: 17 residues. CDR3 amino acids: CASSPYSRQVSDNEQFF. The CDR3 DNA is TGTGCCAGCAGCCCCTACTCGAGACAGGTATCCGACAATGAGCAGTTCTTC.

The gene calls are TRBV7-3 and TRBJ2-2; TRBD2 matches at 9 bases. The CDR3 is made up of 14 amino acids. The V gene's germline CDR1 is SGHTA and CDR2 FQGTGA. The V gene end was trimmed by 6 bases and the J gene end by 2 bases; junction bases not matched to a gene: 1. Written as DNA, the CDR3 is TGTGCCAGCAGGACTAGCGGAAACACCGGGGAGCTGTTTTTT. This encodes CASRTSGNTGELFF.

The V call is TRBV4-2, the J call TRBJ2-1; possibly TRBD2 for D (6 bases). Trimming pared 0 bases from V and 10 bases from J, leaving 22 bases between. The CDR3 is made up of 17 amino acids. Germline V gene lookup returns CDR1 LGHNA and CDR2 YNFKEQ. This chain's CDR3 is CASSQEGGVRRTIEQFF. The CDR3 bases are TGTGCCAGCAGCCAAGAAGGAGGGGTCCGCCGAACGATAGAGCAGTTCTTC.

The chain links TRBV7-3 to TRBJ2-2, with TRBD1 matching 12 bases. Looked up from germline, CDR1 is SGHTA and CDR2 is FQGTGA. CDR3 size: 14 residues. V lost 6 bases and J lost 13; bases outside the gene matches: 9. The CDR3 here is CASRAGTGGGVLFF. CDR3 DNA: TGTGCCAGCAGGGCCGGGACAGGGGGCGGCGTGCTGTTTTTT.

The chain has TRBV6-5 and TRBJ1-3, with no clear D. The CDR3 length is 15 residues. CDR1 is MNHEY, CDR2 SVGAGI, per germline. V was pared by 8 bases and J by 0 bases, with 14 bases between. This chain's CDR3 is CASGRGSTSGNTIYF. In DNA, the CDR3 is TGTGCCAGCGGGAGAGGGAGTACCTCTGGAAACACCATATATTTT.

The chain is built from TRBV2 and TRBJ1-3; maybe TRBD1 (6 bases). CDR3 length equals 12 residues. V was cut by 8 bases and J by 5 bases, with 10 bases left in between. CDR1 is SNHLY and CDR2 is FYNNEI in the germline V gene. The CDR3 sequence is CASSGGRNTIYF. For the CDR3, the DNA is TGTGCCAGCTCGGGGGGCAGAAACACCATATATTTT.

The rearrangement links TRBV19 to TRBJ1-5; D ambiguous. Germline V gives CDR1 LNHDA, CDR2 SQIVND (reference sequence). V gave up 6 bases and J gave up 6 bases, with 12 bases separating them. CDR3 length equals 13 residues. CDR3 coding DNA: TGTGCCAGTAGCGAGGGTTGGAGTCAGCCCCAGCATTTT. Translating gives CASSEGWSQPQHF.

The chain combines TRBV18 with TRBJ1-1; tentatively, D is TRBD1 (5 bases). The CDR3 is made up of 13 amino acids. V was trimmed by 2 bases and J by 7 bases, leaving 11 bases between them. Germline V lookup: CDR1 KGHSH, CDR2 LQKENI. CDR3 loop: CASSPTRQSEAFF. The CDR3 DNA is TGTGCCAGCTCACCAACGCGACAGAGTGAAGCTTTCTTT.